This T cell receptor beta chain was profiled in a study of blood T cells in healthy people across ages. Study results and limitations: Samples with more naive T cells showed higher observed beta diversity. Long-lived donors carried more naive CD4+ cells and greater diversity than aged donors. Because donor CMV status was unknown, expanded clonotype changes were possibly confounded.

The second PCR ran about 6 to 11 cycles with a sample-barcoded 5' primer and J-beta primers. TCRdb re-called the 5' RACE reads with MiXCR, one entry per CDR3 protein. The table records about 650,000 distinct CDR3 sequences, approximately 52% of them present only once. Germline assignment: CDR1 MNHEY and CDR2 SMNVEV (reference sequence). The CDR3 totals 14 residues. V lost 0 bases, J lost 8 bases, and 11 bases lay in between. Every sample had a minimum of 6.5 million PBMCs isolated. This clonotype has only one observation. Its specificity is not known. The chain combines TRBV27 with TRBJ2-1; D is ambiguous. This sequence was found in a woman older than 75 in good health. Sequencing input: blood. CDR3 residues: CASSLSAGVDEQFF. CDR3 in DNA: TGTGCCAGCAGTTTATCGGCAGGTGTAGATGAGCAGTTCTTC.